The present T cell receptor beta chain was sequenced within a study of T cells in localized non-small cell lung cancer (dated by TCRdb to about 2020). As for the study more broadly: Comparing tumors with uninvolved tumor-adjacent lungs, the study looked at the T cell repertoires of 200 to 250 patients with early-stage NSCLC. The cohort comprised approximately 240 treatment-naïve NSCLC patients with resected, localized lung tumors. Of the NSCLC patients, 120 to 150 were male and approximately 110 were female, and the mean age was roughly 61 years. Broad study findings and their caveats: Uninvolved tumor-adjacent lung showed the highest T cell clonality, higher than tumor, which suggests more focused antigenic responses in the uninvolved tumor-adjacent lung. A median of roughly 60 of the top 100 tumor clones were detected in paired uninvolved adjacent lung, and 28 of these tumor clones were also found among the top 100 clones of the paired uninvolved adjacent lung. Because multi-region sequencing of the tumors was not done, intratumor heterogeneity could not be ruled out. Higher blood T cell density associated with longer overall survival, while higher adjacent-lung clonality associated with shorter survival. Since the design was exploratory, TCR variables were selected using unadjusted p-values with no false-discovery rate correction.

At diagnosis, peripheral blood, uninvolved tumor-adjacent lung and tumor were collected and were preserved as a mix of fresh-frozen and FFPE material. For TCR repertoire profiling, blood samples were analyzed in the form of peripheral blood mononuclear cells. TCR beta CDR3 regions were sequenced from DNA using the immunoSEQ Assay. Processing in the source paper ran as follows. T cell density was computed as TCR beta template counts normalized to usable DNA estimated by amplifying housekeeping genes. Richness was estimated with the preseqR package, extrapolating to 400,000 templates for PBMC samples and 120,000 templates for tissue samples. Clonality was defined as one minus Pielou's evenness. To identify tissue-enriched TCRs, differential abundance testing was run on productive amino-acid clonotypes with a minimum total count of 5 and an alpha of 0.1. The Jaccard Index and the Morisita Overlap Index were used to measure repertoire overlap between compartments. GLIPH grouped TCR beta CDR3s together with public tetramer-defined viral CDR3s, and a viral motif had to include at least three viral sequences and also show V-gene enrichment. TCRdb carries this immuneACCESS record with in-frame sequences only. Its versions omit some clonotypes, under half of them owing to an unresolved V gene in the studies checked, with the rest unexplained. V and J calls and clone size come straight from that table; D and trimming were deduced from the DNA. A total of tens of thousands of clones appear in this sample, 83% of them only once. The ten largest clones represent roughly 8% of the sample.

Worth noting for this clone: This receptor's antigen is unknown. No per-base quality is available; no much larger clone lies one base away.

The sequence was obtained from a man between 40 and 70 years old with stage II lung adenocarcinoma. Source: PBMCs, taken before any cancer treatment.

The encoded CDR3 is CASSLAGPGTASTDTQYF. Here is the DNA: TGCGCCAGCAGCTTGGCAGGACCCGGGACAGCGAGCACAGATACGCAGTATTTT. The chain uses TRBV5-1 and TRBJ2-3; the junction holds 7 bases that match TRBD1. The CDR3 covers 18 residues, taking in both the cysteine and the phenylalanine. Here the CDR3 DNA is all that survives: 54 bases in frame from base 1. CDR1 and CDR2 (SGHRS, YFSETQ) derive from the germline V gene. V is cut back by 0 bases and J by 0 bases, with 10 bases in the junction unmatched.